This T cell receptor beta chain was retrieved from a study of graft-versus-host responses after intestinal transplantation. At the level of the study: Tacrolimus plus steroids were given to all recipients for roughly three years, preceded by anti-thymocyte globulin induction.

The method was immunoSEQ multiplex PCR; TCRdb's version includes in-frame clones alone and lacks a portion of them. This table has approximately 54,000 clones, roughly nine tenths appearing once. Sequencing was performed on PBMCs, taken 650 to 670 days after intestinal transplant. This clonotype was obtained from a human patient who received an intestinal transplant, so some T cells may come from the graft donor.

The CDR3 is CASSPWPRGHEQYF. CDR3 in DNA: TGCGCCAGCAGCCCTTGGCCCAGGGGACACGAGCAGTACTTC. The chain employs TRBV4-1 and TRBJ2-7; D is perhaps TRBD1 (6 bases). The germline CDR1 and CDR2 sequences are MGHRA and YSYEKL. V was shortened by 4 bases and J by 5 bases, with 15 bases between the two germline ends. CDR3 size: 14 residues.